Below are 17 T cell receptor beta chains sequenced from a single sample in a study of vaccination effects on CD4 cells after COVID-19. CD4+ T cells specific for antigen were expanded with viral peptide pools by the ViraFEST assay before sequencing. Isolating CD4+ T cells followed 9 to 11 days of culture. Sequenced by immunoSEQ multiplex PCR; TCRdb stores in-frame clones only, minus some. The data contain just over 8,000 clones, approximately 72% of them singletons. Their target antigens are unknown. Sequencing used CD4+ T cells from PBMCs cultured with HCoV-229E spike peptides, obtained before COVID-19 vaccination. The receptors derive from a human donor who received a COVID-19 vaccine.

This chain joins TRBV19 and TRBJ1-3, with 9 bases that match TRBD1. From germline, CDR1 is LNHDA and CDR2 SQIVND (reference sequence). This CDR3 is 14 amino acids long. Germline trimming cut 8 bases from V and 3 bases from J; bases unmatched to any gene: 5. The chain's CDR3 is CASVDRGYGNTIYF. As DNA, the CDR3 is TGTGCCAGTGTTGACAGGGGGTATGGAAACACCATATATTTT.

The chain combines TRBV6-6 with TRBJ2-2, with TRBD2 matching 10 bases. CDR1 and CDR2 from the germline V gene are MNHNY and SVGAGI (reference sequence). J lost 8 bases, V lost 7 bases, and 4 bases had no gene match. The CDR3 has 13 residues. The CDR3 protein is CASKVAGGGELFF. The CDR3 region has the DNA TGTGCCAGCAAGGTAGCGGGAGGAGGGGAGCTGTTTTTT.

The gene calls are TRBV5-1 and TRBJ2-3; 9 positions agree with TRBD1. V shed 6 bases and J 4 bases; nucleotides not matched to a gene: 9. This CDR3 contains 15 residues. CDR1 is SGHRS and CDR2 is YFSETQ in the germline V gene. As DNA, the CDR3 is TGCGCCAGCAATCGGGACAGGGCGGTGGCAGATACGCAGTATTTT. Encoded protein: CASNRDRAVADTQYF.

The chain recombines TRBV2 with TRBJ2-1; D uncertain. The CDR3 loop spans 12 amino acids. Germline V lookup: CDR1 SNHLY, CDR2 FYNNEI. V was trimmed by 2 bases and J by 6 bases, leaving 5 bases between them. The CDR3 here is CASSELFNEQFF. The CDR3 region has the DNA TGTGCCAGCAGTGAACTGTTCAATGAGCAGTTCTTC.

The rearrangement joins TRBV12-3 or TRBV12-4 to TRBJ1-5; D perhaps matches TRBD1 (6 bases). V was clipped by 6 bases and J by 7 bases, with 13 bases between them. The CDR3 extends over 13 amino acids. The CDR3 DNA is TGTGCCAGCAGCACAGGGAACGGGCAGCCCCAGCATTTT. It translates to CASSTGNGQPQHF.

The V call is TRBV5-1, the J call TRBJ2-3, with 13 bases aligning to TRBD2. The CDR3 runs to 16 residues. V lost 3 bases and J lost 2; bases outside the gene matches: 3. Germline-derived CDR1 and CDR2 are SGHRS and YFSETQ. The CDR3 nucleotides are TGCGCCAGCAGCTCTGGACTAGCGGGAGTCACAGATACGCAGTATTTT. Translated: CASSSGLAGVTDTQYF. The full variable domain, rest sourced from reference TRBV5-1 and TRBJ2-3, is KAGVTQTPRYLIKTRGQQVTLSCSPISGHRSVSWYQQTPGQGLQFLFEYFSETQRNKGNFPGRFSGRQFSNSRSEMNVSTLELGDSALYLCASSSGLAGVTDTQYFGPGTRLTVL.

J is TRBJ1-2 and V is TRBV10-3; D possibly corresponds to TRBD1 (5 bases). CDR1 ENHRY and CDR2 SYGVKD come from the germline V gene. V was shortened by 2 bases and J by 5 bases, with 9 bases between the two germline ends. The CDR3 is 13 amino acids. CDR3 sequence reads: CAISEVGEYGYTF. CDR3 in DNA: TGTGCCATCAGTGAGGTGGGGGAATATGGCTACACCTTC.

This chain uses TRBV10-3 with TRBJ1-1; D not certain. The CDR3 is 12 residues long. CDR1 ENHRY and CDR2 SYGVKD come from the germline V gene. The ends were cut back, 8 bases at V and 1 base at J, with 8 bases in the middle. The chain's CDR3 is CAIGPQNTEAFF. The DNA of the CDR3 is TGTGCCATCGGACCTCAGAACACTGAAGCTTTCTTT.

The chain combines TRBV6-5 with TRBJ2-7, with 8 positions matching TRBD1. The length of the CDR3 is 13 residues. V lost 2 bases and J lost 5; bases outside the gene matches: 2. CDR1 and CDR2 from the germline V gene are MNHEY and SVGAGI. The CDR3 loop reads CASSYGQGDEQYF. The CDR3 bases are TGTGCCAGCAGTTACGGACAGGGCGACGAGCAGTACTTC.

This clone showed up just a few times. The chain recombines TRBV24-1 with TRBJ1-5; no clear D gene. Germline CDR1 and CDR2: KGHDR and SFDVKD. The length of the CDR3 is 11 residues. The V end was cut by 12 bases, the J end by 13 bases, with 18 bases between. Written as DNA, the CDR3 is TGTGCCGGAGCACGGGCGCGTCCTCAGCATTTT. Its protein is CAGARARPQHF.

The chain links TRBV3-1 (or the pseudogene TRBV3-2) to TRBJ2-6; TRBD2 might be the D (5 bases). Germline CDR1 reads LGHDT; CDR2 reads YNNKEL (reference sequence). This CDR3 region has 21 residues. The V gene lost 0 bases and the J gene lost 0 bases, with 21 bases spanning the gap. The CDR3 nucleotides read TGTGCCAGCAGCCAAGATGGTAATCTTGGGGTCCGGGACTCTGGGGCCAACGTCCTGACTTTC. Its translation is CASSQDGNLGVRDSGANVLTF.

The rearrangement links TRBV4-2 to TRBJ2-5; 9 nucleotides match TRBD2. Germline V gene lookup returns CDR1 LGHNA and CDR2 YNFKEQ. J gave up 2 bases and V 1 base, and 5 bases lay outside the gene matches. The CDR3 covers 16 residues. The CDR3 sequence: CASSQGTSVRQETQYF. In DNA form, the CDR3 reads TGTGCCAGCAGCCAAGGGACTAGCGTGAGGCAAGAGACCCAGTACTTC.

The chain has TRBV19 and TRBJ1-1; D gene ambiguous. The germline V gene has CDR1 LNHDA and CDR2 SQIVND (reference sequence). V was clipped by 5 bases and J by 2 bases, with 12 bases between them. The CDR3 contains 14 residues. CDR3 bases: TGTGCCAGTAGTCCCCCTGACGACAACACTGAAGCTTTCTTT. This gives the protein CASSPPDDNTEAFF.

The CDR3 spells CASLDPPMNEQFF. In DNA form, the CDR3 reads TGTGCCAGCTTGGACCCACCGATGAATGAGCAGTTCTTC. V is TRBV7-9 and J is TRBJ2-1, with D uncertain. Between the trimmed V and J ends, which lost 8 bases and 7 bases, there was a span of 15 bases. The CDR3 totals 13 residues. Germline V lookup: CDR1 SEHNR, CDR2 FQNEAQ (reference sequence). Supplemented by reference TRBV7-9 and TRBJ2-1, the full variable domain reads DTGVSQNPRHKITKRGQNVTFRCDPISEHNRLYWYRQTLGQGPEFLTYFQNEAQLEKSRLLSDRFSAERPKGSFSTLEIQRTEQGDSAMYLCASLDPPMNEQFFGPGTRLTVL.

The sample holds one count of this clone. The genes are TRBV9 and TRBJ2-2, with D possibly matching TRBD2 (6 bases). Trimming pared 0 bases from V and 4 bases from J, leaving 13 bases between. Germline V gene sequence: CDR1 SGDLS, CDR2 YYNGEE. The CDR3 loop spans 16 amino acids. This CDR3 is CASSVAGGTLTGELFF. CDR3 nucleotides: TGTGCCAGCAGCGTAGCAGGAGGGACCCTCACCGGGGAGCTGTTTTTT.

This clone appeared a single time. The V call is TRBV10-3, the J call TRBJ1-6, with D tentatively TRBD1 (5 bases). The V gene's germline CDR1 is ENHRY and CDR2 SYGVKD. V was cut by 3 bases and J by 11 bases, with 17 bases left in between. The CDR3 runs 15 residues. The CDR3 DNA sequence: TGTGCCATCAGTGAAATGTCGGGGCCCCAGGCACCCCTCCACTTT. Translation: CAISEMSGPQAPLHF.

The chain is built from TRBV7-9 and TRBJ1-3, with D possibly TRBD1 on 5 matching bases. This CDR3 has 15 amino acids. Germline CDR1 SEHNR, CDR2 FQNEAQ (reference sequence). V lost 5 bases to trimming and J lost 0 bases, with 11 bases between them. Here the CDR3 DNA reads TGTGCCAGCAGCCAACGGGGGAACTCTGGAAACACCATATATTTT. Translation gives CASSQRGNSGNTIYF.